Sequencing of this T cell receptor (beta chain) was carried out in a study of long-term antiretroviral therapy in people with HIV. Sequencing relied on immunoSEQ assay v3.0, run at survey level. Here immunoSEQ multiplex PCR was the method, and the copy in TCRdb shows in-frame clones only, minus some. The repertoire includes more than 20,000 clones, 70% to 90% of them detected once, and around 3.9% sits in the top ten. The material was unsorted PBMCs, obtained about 4 years after starting antiretroviral therapy. The TCR was taken from a man aged 18 to 29 with HIV.

CDR3 in DNA: TGTGCCAGTAATGAAATTAGCAATCAGCCCCAGCATTTT. Amino acids: CASNEISNQPQHF. V usage is TRBV19 and J usage is TRBJ1-5; D remains unclear. The CDR3 runs 13 residues. Germline assignment: CDR1 LNHDA and CDR2 SQIVND (reference sequence). With 7 bases removed from V and 0 bases from J, the gap between germline ends came to 7 bases. Drawing the rest from reference TRBV19 and TRBJ1-5, the complete variable domain is DGGITQSPKYLFRKEGQNVTLSCEQNLNHDAMYWYRQDPGQGLRLIYYSQIVNDFQKGDIAEGYSVSREKKESFPLTVTSAQKNPTAFYLCASNEISNQPQHFGDGTRLSIL.